Listed below are T cell receptor beta chains from one sample, sequenced in a study of OX40 agonist ivuxolimab in advanced cancers. The protocol was immunoSEQ multiplex PCR, while the TCRdb copy is restricted to in-frame clones and leaves out a portion. Of about 56,000 clones listed, approximately 86% are singletons. Sample: CD4+ or CD8+ T cells sorted from blood, taken in a trial of the OX40 agonist ivuxolimab. The receptors were sampled from an adult with an advanced solid tumor such as melanoma, head and neck, liver or kidney cancer. Each CDR3 is given with its conserved first and last residue. The D gene is left open where the match is weak. Clone size is shown for a subset of rows, as once, few, many or a class of expanded clone.

TRBD2,TRBJ2-1,.,TRBV7-9,TGTGCCAGCAGCGGGACTAGTGGGAGCAATAGTGAGCAGTTCTTC,CASSGTSGSNSEQFF
TRBD2,TRBJ2-3,.,TRBV7-9,TGTGCCAGCAGCTTTACTAGCGGGGCCACAGATACGCAGTATTTT,CASSFTSGATDTQYF
.,TRBJ1-1,.,TRBV2,TGTGCCAGCAGCTCTCGGGGGGACACTGAAGCTTTCTTT,CASSSRGDTEAFF
TRBD1,TRBJ1-1,.,TRBV7-2,TGTGCCAGCAGACCAGGGGGTGTTAACACTGAAGCTTTCTTT,CASRPGGVNTEAFF
.,TRBJ2-1,.,TRBV27,TGTGCCAGCGGGGGAGAAGGTAGCGCCTACAATGAGCAGTTCTTC,CASGGEGSAYNEQFF
.,TRBJ1-5,.,TRBV18,TGTGCCAGCTCACCATCAGCCTACAATCAGCCCCAGCATTTT,CASSPSAYNQPQHF
.,TRBJ2-3,few,TRBV19,TGTGCCAGTAGGCTCTCCGGGGAAACGCAGTATTTT,CASRLSGETQYF
.,TRBJ2-7,.,TRBV2,TGTGCCAGCAGTGCGTCACTAGGTCCCTACGAGCAGCACTTC,CASSASLGPYEQHF
.,TRBJ1-1,.,TRBV29-1,TGCAGCGTTGAAGTCTGGGGTAGCGTTACTGAAGCTTTCTTT,CSVEVWGSVTEAFF
.,TRBJ2-1,.,TRBV6-6,TGTGCCAGCAGAGGGATGGGGGGCCCCTACAATGAGCAGTTCTTC,CASRGMGGPYNEQFF
TRBD2,TRBJ2-3,.,TRBV5-1,TGCGCCAGCAGCCGCGGACTAGCGGGAGATACGCAGTATTTT,CASSRGLAGDTQYF
.,TRBJ1-4,.,TRBV28,TGTGCCAGCAGCCCCCCAGGGACTAATGAAAAACTGTTTTTT,CASSPPGTNEKLFF
TRBD2,TRBJ2-7,.,TRBV7-2,TGTGCCAGCAGCCAAGGCGGGAGTGGCTACGAGCAGTACTTC,CASSQGGSGYEQYF
.,TRBJ2-7,.,TRBV10-3,TGTGCCATCAGCAGGGACGGCGGCGGCTACGAGCAGTACTTC,CAISRDGGGYEQYF
TRBD1,TRBJ1-2,.,TRBV7-2,TGTGCCAGCAGCTTAGTAGGCCCCGGACAGGGTGATAGCTACACCTTC,CASSLVGPGQGDSYTF
.,TRBJ2-1,.,TRBV11-2,TGTGCCAGCAGCTTACTAAGGTGGGGGTCCGGGGTCCATGAGCAGTTCTTC,CASSLLRWGSGVHEQFF
.,TRBJ2-7,.,TRBV30,TGTGCCTGGAGGAGGGCAGTCTCCTACGAGCAGTACTTC,CAWRRAVSYEQYF
.,TRBJ1-6,.,TRBV6-6,TGTGCCAGCCGGGTGGGAGATTCACCCCTCCACTTT,CASRVGDSPLHF
.,TRBJ2-7,.,TRBV2,TGTGCCAGCAGTGAAGCACTCAGAAGCTCCTACGAGCAGTACTTC,CASSEALRSSYEQYF
.,TRBJ2-7,.,TRBV11-2,TGTGCCAGCAGCTTAGAGAGGGGGTCCCACGAGCAGTACTTC,CASSLERGSHEQYF
.,TRBJ1-5,.,TRBV30,TGTGCCTGGAGTGTACGGGGACGGAATCAGCCCCAGCATTTT,CAWSVRGRNQPQHF
TRBD1,TRBJ1-1,.,TRBV18,TGTGCCAGCTCCCAACGGGCACAGGGGACTGAAGCTTTCTTT,CASSQRAQGTEAFF
TRBD2,TRBJ2-4,.,TRBV28,TGTGCCAGCAGCCTTAGCGGGAGGGCCAAAAACATTCAGTACTTC,CASSLSGRAKNIQYF
TRBD1,TRBJ1-2,few,TRBV29-1,TGCAGCGTTGACACTCGGGACAGGAAAAACTATGGCTACACCTTC,CSVDTRDRKNYGYTF
.,TRBJ2-7,once,TRBV20-1,TGCAGTGCTAGAGGGGGAATAGAGCAGTACTTC,CSARGGIEQYF
TRBD1,TRBJ1-1,.,TRBV30,TGTGCCTGGAGTGGGGACAGGACAAGGGCTTTCTTT,CAWSGDRTRAFF
.,TRBJ1-2,.,TRBV7-8,TGTGCCAGCAGCTTAGGGGGGACGGAAAGGTTCGGCTACACCTTC,CASSLGGTERFGYTF
.,TRBJ1-5,.,TRBV28,TGTGCCAGCAGTGTGTTGGGCCCCCAGCATTTT,CASSVLGPQHF
.,TRBJ2-7,.,TRBV29-1,TGCAGCGTTACCGGGACTTCAACCCTTTACGAGCAGTACTTC,CSVTGTSTLYEQYF
.,TRBJ1-2,.,TRBV19,TGTGCCAGTAGAAAAGTCCGGGACATAAAATATGGCTACACCTTC,CASRKVRDIKYGYTF
.,TRBJ2-2,.,TRBV6-5,TGTGCCAGCAGTTACTCGTGGACAAGCAACACCGGGGAGCTGTTTTTT,CASSYSWTSNTGELFF
.,TRBJ1-3,.,TRBV2,TGTGCCAGTTCCCGGGCTCCGAGCTCTGGAAACACCATATATTTT,CASSRAPSSGNTIYF
.,TRBJ2-7,.,TRBV19,TGTGCCAGTAGTCGAAGGGGGTATGAGTCCTACGAGCAGTACTTC,CASSRRGYESYEQYF
.,TRBJ2-7,.,TRBV30,TGTGCCTGGAGTGTCCCCTGGATTCCCTACGAGCAGTACTTC,CAWSVPWIPYEQYF
.,TRBJ1-1,.,TRBV6-5,TGTGCCAGCAGTCGTTACGGGACTGAAGCTTTCTTT,CASSRYGTEAFF
TRBD1,TRBJ1-3,.,TRBV7-6,TGTGCCAGCAGCTTAGGGACTACAGGGGGCCCTGGAAACACCATATATTTT,CASSLGTTGGPGNTIYF
TRBD1,TRBJ2-5,.,TRBV30,TGTGCCTGGAATTCCGGGACAGGGGTCCTTGAGACCCAGTACTTC,CAWNSGTGVLETQYF
TRBD2,TRBJ2-7,.,TRBV6-6,TGTGCCAGCAGTCCTAGCGGGAAGGGTTACGAGCAGTACTTC,CASSPSGKGYEQYF
.,TRBJ1-1,.,TRBV5-1,TGCGCCAGCAGCTTGGTCGGGGGGCCAAACACTGAAGCTTTCTTT,CASSLVGGPNTEAFF
.,TRBJ2-3,.,TRBV15,TGTGCCACCAGCAGAAGCACAGATACGCAGTATTTT,CATSRSTDTQYF